This T cell receptor beta chain was captured in a study of cytomegalovirus exposure and HLA in healthy donors. Findings and caveats of the study: Over 150 TCR beta chains were listed as cytomegalovirus-associated. It was reportedly the case that the classifier diagnosed cytomegalovirus status with high specificity and sensitivity. Three chains linked to CMV were shown in vitro to be specific for CMV antigens.

The donors were members of the validation cohort, which comprised about 120 subjects and was separate from the first cohort of fewer than 700 subjects. TCRdb's copy holds only in-frame clones and misses some; the assay was immunoSEQ multiplex PCR. The sample records 200,000 to 300,000 clones, approximately 83% being singletons. Worth noting for this clone: Its cognate antigen is unknown.

Looked up from germline, CDR1 is LNHDA and CDR2 is SQIVND (reference sequence). Trimming stripped 10 bases from V and 1 base from J, with 7 bases between. The CDR3 spans 11 residues. The specimen was PBMCs. The gene calls are TRBV19 and TRBJ1-1; D remains ambiguous. The sequence derives from a woman between 25 and 40 years old in good health and CMV-seropositive. DNA of the CDR3: TGTGCCACCCACAGGAACACTGAAGCTTTCTTT. Its translation is CATHRNTEAFF.